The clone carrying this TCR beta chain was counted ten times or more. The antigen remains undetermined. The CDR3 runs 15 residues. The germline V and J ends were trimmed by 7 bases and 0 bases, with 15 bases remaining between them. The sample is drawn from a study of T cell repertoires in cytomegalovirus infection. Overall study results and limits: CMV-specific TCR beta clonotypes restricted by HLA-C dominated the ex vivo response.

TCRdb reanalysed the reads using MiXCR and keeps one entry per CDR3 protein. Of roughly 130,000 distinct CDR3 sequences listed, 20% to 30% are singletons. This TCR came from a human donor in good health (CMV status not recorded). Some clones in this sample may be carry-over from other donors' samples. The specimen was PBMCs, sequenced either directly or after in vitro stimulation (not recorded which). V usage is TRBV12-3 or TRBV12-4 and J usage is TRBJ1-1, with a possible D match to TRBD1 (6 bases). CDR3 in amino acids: CASTQAGQMNTEAFF. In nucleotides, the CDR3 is TGTGCCAGCACTCAAGCCGGACAGATGAACACTGAAGCTTTCTTT.